Listed below are T cell receptor beta chains from one sample, sequenced in a study of Tregs in tolerant kidney transplant recipients. Profiling relied on immunoSEQ multiplex PCR, and the TCRdb table lists in-frame clones only, not all of them. The table lists about 78,000 clones, under 95% of them singletons, with 0.34% in the top ten. Sequencing was performed on Tregs from blood, taken before the transplant. These receptors all come from a human donor who received a combined kidney and bone marrow transplant. Both conserved end residues are part of each CDR3. Not all rows give a size; the values are once, few, many and, for expanded clones, a class.

J gene	clone size	V gene	CDR3 protein
TRBJ2-7	-	TRBV27	CASSSAGGGDYEQYF
TRBJ2-3	-	TRBV29-1	CSVLGTSAGTDTQYF
TRBJ2-1	-	TRBV14	CASSQKASGRGYNEQFF
TRBJ2-1	-	TRBV11-1	CASSLSPASYNEQFF
TRBJ2-5	-	TRBV6-5	CASSYSGPQETQYF
TRBJ2-5	-	TRBV28	CASSLAVQVGGLETQYF
TRBJ2-3	-	TRBV5-1	CASSFRSVGTSRDTQYF
TRBJ1-3	-	TRBV2	CAGSVQLGGNTIYF
TRBJ2-3	-	TRBV6-5	CASSYRAADTDTQYF
-	-	TRBV10-3	CAISVTGDSYYEQYF
TRBJ2-5	-	TRBV7-2	CASSFGGVETQYF
TRBJ2-5	-	TRBV11-2	CATRTSGSQETQYF
TRBJ2-7	few	TRBV5-1	CASSFVLASYEQYF
TRBJ2-2	-	TRBV19	CASSIVGAGELFF
TRBJ2-3	-	TRBV7-2	CASSLGFLSDTQYF
TRBJ2-7	-	TRBV7-7	CASSSGAPGGEQYF
TRBJ2-7	-	TRBV2	CASSGVGRSYEQYF
TRBJ1-5	-	TRBV7-2	CASRQDGGPQHF
TRBJ2-5	-	TRBV11-2	CASSLGVAGDQETQYF
TRBJ2-7	once	TRBV28	CASSPPTREQYF
TRBJ1-2	-	TRBV5-5	CASSDLNSYGYTF
TRBJ1-4	-	TRBV19	CASSIGLLTGVEKLFF
TRBJ1-1	-	TRBV6-5	CASSYATGFLPEAFF
TRBJ2-7	once	TRBV13	CASSSGTGRYEQYF
TRBJ1-2	once	TRBV4-3	CASSQAGQAAADGYTF
TRBJ2-5	-	TRBV15	CATSRDLARGQETQYF
TRBJ2-3	-	TRBV2	CASSERPGNTQYF
TRBJ2-7	-	TRBV7-3	CASSSTGAVQYF